The 5 T cell receptor beta chains listed next were all sequenced from one sample in a study of T cells in Graves' hyperthyroidism and ophthalmopathy (dated by TCRdb to between 2019 and 2020). Library preparation used multiplex PCR. The listed sequencing device is Illumina HiSeq 2000. The TCR beta CDR3 regions were amplified from the RNA transcripts. A first-round RT-PCR of the TCR CDR3 used the HTBI primer set with the Qiagen OneStep RT-PCR kit. The raw public data were reprocessed by TCRdb itself: fastp quality trimming at Q25, MiXCR clonotype calling, in-frame beta chains only. Merged by CDR3 protein, the rows form single entries marked with the most common genes and DNA. The sample has 600,000 to 800,000 distinct CDR3 sequences on record, approximately 40% of them singletons. Together, the top ten hold about a third of the sample. The material sequenced was blood. All receptors come from a woman in her thirties or forties with Graves' hyperthyroidism.

This clonotype was picked up many times. J is TRBJ2-7 and V is TRBV29-1; D may be TRBD2 (6 bases). The CDR3 has 13 amino acids. In germline, CDR1 is SQVTM, CDR2 ANQGSEA. The V end was cut by 6 bases, the J end by 4 bases, with 16 bases between. The CDR3 here is CSVGSTRGYEQYF. In nucleotides, the CDR3 is TGCAGCGTCGGGTCGACTAGGGGATACGAGCAGTACTTC.

The rearrangement uses TRBV6-5 and TRBJ1-6; D possibly corresponds to TRBD1 (6 bases). The CDR3 has 14 amino acids. V shed 4 bases and J shed 10 bases, with 14 bases lying between them. Germline V CDR1 and CDR2: MNHEY, SVGAGI. The CDR3 sequence: CASSLGGVPSPLHF. In nucleotides, the CDR3 is TGTGCCAGCAGTTTAGGGGGGGTACCCTCACCCCTCCACTTT.

The chain recombines TRBV2 with TRBJ1-4; no clear D gene. The CDR3 length is 15 residues. The V end lost 1 base, the J end lost 4 bases, and 10 bases lay between the germline ends. Germline V gives CDR1 SNHLY, CDR2 FYNNEI. Here the CDR3 reads CASSEGGSNNEKLFF. In DNA, the CDR3 is TGTGCCAGCAGTGAAGGGGGAAGCAATAATGAAAAACTGTTTTTT.

In this sample, this clonotype turned up many times. The chain joins TRBV10-3 to TRBJ1-2; perhaps TRBD1 as D (6 bases). The CDR3 is made up of 13 amino acids. V gave up 4 bases and J gave up 8 bases, with 14 bases separating them. The germline CDR1 and CDR2 sequences are ENHRY and SYGVKD. The CDR3 nucleotides are TGTGCCATCAGTGGCAGCACAGGGCAGGGCTACACCTTC. It is translated as CAISGSTGQGYTF.

The chain carries TRBV6-4 and TRBJ1-3; D unresolved. CDR3 size: 13 residues. The V gene lost 0 bases and the J gene lost 8 bases, with 8 bases spanning the gap. Germline V gives CDR1 MRHNA, CDR2 SNTAGT. The DNA of the CDR3 is TGTGCCAGCAGTGACTCGACGGGTGACACCATATATTTT. Its translation is CASSDSTGDTIYF.